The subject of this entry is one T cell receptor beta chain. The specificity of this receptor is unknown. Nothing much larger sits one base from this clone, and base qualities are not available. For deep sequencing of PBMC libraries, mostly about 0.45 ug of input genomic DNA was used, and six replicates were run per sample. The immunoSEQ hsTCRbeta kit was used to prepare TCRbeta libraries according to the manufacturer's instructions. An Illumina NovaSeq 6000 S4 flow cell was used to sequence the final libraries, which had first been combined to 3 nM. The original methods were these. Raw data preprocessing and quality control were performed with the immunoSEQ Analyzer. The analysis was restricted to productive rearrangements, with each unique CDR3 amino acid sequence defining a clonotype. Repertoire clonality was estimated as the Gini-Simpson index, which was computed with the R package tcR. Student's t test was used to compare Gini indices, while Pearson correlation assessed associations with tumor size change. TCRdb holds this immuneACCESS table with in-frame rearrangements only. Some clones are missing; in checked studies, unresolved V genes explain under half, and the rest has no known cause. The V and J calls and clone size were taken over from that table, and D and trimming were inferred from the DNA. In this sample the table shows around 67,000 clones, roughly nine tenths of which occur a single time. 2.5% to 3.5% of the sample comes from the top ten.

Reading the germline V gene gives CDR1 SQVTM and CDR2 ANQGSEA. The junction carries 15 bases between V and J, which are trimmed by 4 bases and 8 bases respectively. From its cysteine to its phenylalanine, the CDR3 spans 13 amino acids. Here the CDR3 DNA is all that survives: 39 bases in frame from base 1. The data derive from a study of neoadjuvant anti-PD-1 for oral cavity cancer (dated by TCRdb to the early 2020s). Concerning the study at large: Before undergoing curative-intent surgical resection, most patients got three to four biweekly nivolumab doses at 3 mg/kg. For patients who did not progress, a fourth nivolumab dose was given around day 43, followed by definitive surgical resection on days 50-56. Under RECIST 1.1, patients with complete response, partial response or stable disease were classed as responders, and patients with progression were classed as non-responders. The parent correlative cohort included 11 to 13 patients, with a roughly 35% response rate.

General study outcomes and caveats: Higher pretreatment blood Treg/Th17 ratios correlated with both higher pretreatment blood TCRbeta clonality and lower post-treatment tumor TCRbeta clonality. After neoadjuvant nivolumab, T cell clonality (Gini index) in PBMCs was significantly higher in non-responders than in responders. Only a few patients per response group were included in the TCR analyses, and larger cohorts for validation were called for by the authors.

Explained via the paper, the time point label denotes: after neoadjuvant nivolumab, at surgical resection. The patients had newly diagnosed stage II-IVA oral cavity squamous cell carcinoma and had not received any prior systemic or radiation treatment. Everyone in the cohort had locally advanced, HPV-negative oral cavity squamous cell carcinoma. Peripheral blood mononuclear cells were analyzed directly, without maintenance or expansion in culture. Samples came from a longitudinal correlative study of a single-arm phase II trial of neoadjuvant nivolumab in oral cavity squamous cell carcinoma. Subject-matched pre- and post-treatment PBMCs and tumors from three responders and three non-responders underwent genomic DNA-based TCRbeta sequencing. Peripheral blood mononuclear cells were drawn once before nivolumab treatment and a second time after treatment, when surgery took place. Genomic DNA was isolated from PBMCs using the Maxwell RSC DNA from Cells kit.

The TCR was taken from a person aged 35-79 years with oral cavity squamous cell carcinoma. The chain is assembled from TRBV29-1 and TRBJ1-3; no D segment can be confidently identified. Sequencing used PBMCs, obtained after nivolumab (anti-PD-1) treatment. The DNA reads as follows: TGCAGCGTTGCAAAACAAGAAAGGGACACCATATATTTT. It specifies CSVAKQERDTIYF.